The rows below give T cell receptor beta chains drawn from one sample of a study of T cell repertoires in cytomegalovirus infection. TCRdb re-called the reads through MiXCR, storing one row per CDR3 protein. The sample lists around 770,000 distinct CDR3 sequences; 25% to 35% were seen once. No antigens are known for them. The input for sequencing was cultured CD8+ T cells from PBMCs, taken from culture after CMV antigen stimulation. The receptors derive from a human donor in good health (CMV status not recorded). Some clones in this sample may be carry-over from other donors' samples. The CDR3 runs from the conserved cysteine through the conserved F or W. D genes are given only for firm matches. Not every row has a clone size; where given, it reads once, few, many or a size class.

CDR3 protein: CASSVVGFNLNTEAFF
CDR3 DNA: TGTGCCAGCAGCGTAGTAGGATTTAACTTGAACACTGAAGCTTTCTTT
V gene: TRBV9
J gene: TRBJ1-1
D gene: NA
clone size: few

CDR3 protein: CASSPGARSTDTQYF
CDR3 DNA: TGTGCCAGCAGCCCGGGCGCCAGGAGCACAGATACGCAGTATTTT
V gene: TRBV7-9
J gene: TRBJ2-3
D gene: NA
clone size: NA

CDR3 protein: CASSLNYGEQPQHF
CDR3 DNA: TGTGCCAGCAGCTTAAACTATGGGGAACAGCCCCAGCATTTT
V gene: TRBV7-6
J gene: TRBJ1-5
D gene: NA
clone size: NA

CDR3 protein: CASSFGQAGQIDNEKLFF
CDR3 DNA: TGTGCCAGCAGCTTCGGACAGGCCGGCCAAATAGACAATGAAAAACTGTTTTTT
V gene: TRBV7-2
J gene: TRBJ1-4
D gene: TRBD1
clone size: many

CDR3 protein: CASSLRGGLNTEAFF
CDR3 DNA: TGTGCCAGCAGCTTACGCGGGGGGTTGAACACTGAAGCTTTCTTT
V gene: TRBV7-9
J gene: TRBJ1-1
D gene: NA
clone size: many

CDR3 protein: CASNPGTGFNYGYTF
CDR3 DNA: TGTGCCAGTAACCCAGGGACAGGGTTCAACTATGGCTACACCTTC
V gene: TRBV19
J gene: TRBJ1-2
D gene: TRBD1
clone size: NA

CDR3 protein: CASSLGTDNTGELFF
CDR3 DNA: TGTGCCAGCAGCCTCGGGACAGACAACACCGGGGAGCTGTTTTTT
V gene: TRBV7-6
J gene: TRBJ2-2
D gene: TRBD1
clone size: NA

CDR3 protein: CASSARTHSLYNEQFF
CDR3 DNA: TGTGCCAGCAGTGCGAGGACACACTCCCTCTACAATGAGCAGTTCTTC
V gene: TRBV6-4
J gene: TRBJ2-1
D gene: NA
clone size: NA

CDR3 protein: CARGDRDYGYTF
CDR3 DNA: TGTGCCAGGGGGGACAGGGACTATGGCTACACCTTC
V gene: TRBV2
J gene: TRBJ1-2
D gene: TRBD1
clone size: once

CDR3 protein: CASSPGHTYNEQFF
CDR3 DNA: TGTGCCAGCAGCCCGGGACACACATACAATGAGCAGTTCTTC
V gene: TRBV5-6
J gene: TRBJ2-1
D gene: NA
clone size: NA

CDR3 protein: CSAPQRGDSNQPQHF
CDR3 DNA: TGCAGTGCGCCCCAAAGGGGGGATAGCAATCAGCCCCAGCATTTT
V gene: TRBV20-1
J gene: TRBJ1-5
D gene: NA
clone size: NA

CDR3 protein: CASSLGQGLSPLHF
CDR3 DNA: TGTGCCAGCAGTTTGGGACAGGGGTTGTCACCCCTCCACTTT
V gene: TRBV27
J gene: TRBJ1-6
D gene: TRBD1
clone size: few

CDR3 protein: CASGIDTGELFF
CDR3 DNA: TGTGCCAGCGGCATAGACACCGGGGAGCTGTTTTTT
V gene: TRBV27
J gene: TRBJ2-2
D gene: NA
clone size: few

CDR3 protein: CASSSSERMNIEAFF
CDR3 DNA: TGTGCCAGCAGCTCCTCGGAAAGAATGAACATTGAAGCTTTCTTT
V gene: TRBV7-6
J gene: TRBJ1-1
D gene: NA
clone size: NA

CDR3 protein: CAGRRDRGYTEAFF
CDR3 DNA: TGTGCCGGCCGTCGGGACAGGGGTTACACTGAAGCTTTCTTT
V gene: TRBV7-2
J gene: TRBJ1-1
D gene: TRBD1
clone size: many

CDR3 protein: CASSLLEGDEQFF
CDR3 DNA: TGTGCCAGCAGTCTCCTGGAGGGAGATGAGCAGTTCTTC
V gene: TRBV12-3/TRBV12-4
J gene: TRBJ2-1
D gene: NA
clone size: few

CDR3 protein: CSARDRQGYNSPLHF
CDR3 DNA: TGCAGTGCTAGAGATCGACAGGGGTATAATTCACCCCTCCACTTT
V gene: TRBV20-1
J gene: TRBJ1-6
D gene: TRBD1
clone size: NA

CDR3 protein: CASSQRAPGGEAKNIQYF
CDR3 DNA: TGCGCCAGCAGCCAAAGAGCTCCGGGGGGAGAGGCCAAAAACATTCAGTACTTC
V gene: TRBV4-1
J gene: TRBJ2-4
D gene: TRBD2
clone size: NA

CDR3 protein: CASSPAGAKGDTQYF
CDR3 DNA: TGTGCCAGCAGTCCGGCGGGGGCCAAGGGAGATACGCAGTATTTT
V gene: TRBV7-3
J gene: TRBJ2-3
D gene: NA
clone size: few

CDR3 protein: CSVEGGPYNEQFF
CDR3 DNA: TGCAGCGTTGAAGGGGGACCCTACAATGAGCAGTTCTTC
V gene: TRBV29-1
J gene: TRBJ2-1
D gene: NA
clone size: NA

CDR3 protein: CASSVRIGDLVGNQPQHF
CDR3 DNA: TGTGCCAGCAGTGTTCGGATAGGGGATCTGGTGGGGAATCAGCCCCAGCATTTT
V gene: TRBV2
J gene: TRBJ1-5
D gene: NA
clone size: few

CDR3 protein: CATSGTGGQSEAFF
CDR3 DNA: TGTGCCACCAGTGGGACAGGGGGTCAATCTGAAGCTTTCTTT
V gene: TRBV24-1
J gene: TRBJ1-1
D gene: TRBD1
clone size: NA

CDR3 protein: CASSLIGLEAFF
CDR3 DNA: TGTGCCAGCAGCTTAATCGGGCTTGAAGCTTTCTTT
V gene: TRBV5-5
J gene: TRBJ1-1
D gene: NA
clone size: NA

CDR3 protein: CASSFRGDTGELFF
CDR3 DNA: TGTGCCAGCAGTTTTAGGGGAGACACCGGGGAGCTGTTTTTT
V gene: TRBV12-3/TRBV12-4
J gene: TRBJ2-2
D gene: NA
clone size: many

CDR3 protein: CASSVPGQGNPNYGYTF
CDR3 DNA: TGTGCCAGCAGCGTCCCGGGACAGGGCAATCCAAACTATGGCTACACCTTC
V gene: TRBV7-8
J gene: TRBJ1-2
D gene: TRBD1
clone size: few

CDR3 protein: CASSPDLGGTEAFF
CDR3 DNA: TGTGCCAGCAGTCCGGACCTGGGTGGGACTGAAGCTTTCTTT
V gene: TRBV12-3/TRBV12-4
J gene: TRBJ1-1
D gene: NA
clone size: NA

CDR3 protein: CAIRIHRQGADGYTF
CDR3 DNA: TGTGCCATCAGGATCCACCGACAGGGGGCTGACGGCTACACCTTC
V gene: TRBV10-3
J gene: TRBJ1-2
D gene: TRBD1
clone size: NA

CDR3 protein: CSVEYKGDGTDTQYF
CDR3 DNA: TGCAGCGTTGAATATAAAGGAGACGGCACAGATACGCAGTATTTT
V gene: TRBV29-1
J gene: TRBJ2-3
D gene: NA
clone size: NA

CDR3 protein: CSASSITSGELFF
CDR3 DNA: TGCAGTGCTAGTAGTATTACGAGCGGGGAGCTGTTTTTT
V gene: TRBV20-1
J gene: TRBJ2-2
D gene: NA
clone size: NA

CDR3 protein: CASSPDRGGTDTQYF
CDR3 DNA: TGTGCCAGCAGCCCGGACAGGGGGGGCACAGATACGCAGTATTTT
V gene: TRBV7-9
J gene: TRBJ2-3
D gene: TRBD1
clone size: few

CDR3 protein: CASSFSSGVIETQYF
CDR3 DNA: TGTGCCAGCAGTTTCTCAAGCGGGGTTATAGAGACCCAGTACTTC
V gene: TRBV12-3/TRBV12-4
J gene: TRBJ2-5
D gene: TRBD2
clone size: NA

CDR3 protein: CASLPGTDRLYGYTF
CDR3 DNA: TGTGCCAGTCTACCTGGAACGGACAGGCTCTATGGCTACACCTTC
V gene: TRBV19
J gene: TRBJ1-2
D gene: TRBD1
clone size: few

CDR3 protein: CASSFNVGPGELFF
CDR3 DNA: TGCGCCAGCAGCTTTAATGTGGGTCCCGGGGAGCTGTTTTTT
V gene: TRBV4-1
J gene: TRBJ2-2
D gene: NA
clone size: once

CDR3 protein: CASSLQGDLNEQFF
CDR3 DNA: TGCGCCAGCAGCTTGCAAGGAGACCTCAATGAGCAGTTCTTC
V gene: TRBV5-1
J gene: TRBJ2-1
D gene: NA
clone size: NA

CDR3 protein: CASIERDTDTQYF
CDR3 DNA: TGTGCCAGCATCGAAAGGGACACAGATACGCAGTATTTT
V gene: TRBV27
J gene: TRBJ2-3
D gene: NA
clone size: many

CDR3 protein: CAISGEEDTGELFF
CDR3 DNA: TGTGCCATCAGTGGAGAGGAGGACACCGGGGAGCTGTTTTTT
V gene: TRBV10-3
J gene: TRBJ2-2
D gene: NA
clone size: NA

CDR3 protein: CASSTGPSYQPQHF
CDR3 DNA: TGTGCCAGCAGTACTGGGCCGAGTTATCAGCCCCAGCATTTT
V gene: TRBV12-3/TRBV12-4
J gene: TRBJ1-5
D gene: NA
clone size: NA